This TCR beta chain comes out of a study of T cells expressing NK-cell markers (dated by TCRdb to the early 2020s). A note on the overall study: Three sorted T-cell subsets (CD3+CD56+NKG2C+, CD3+CD56+NKG2C- and CD3+CD56-NKG2C+) from fewer than 10 donors had their TCR beta-chain repertoires profiled. Seven of the eight sequenced donors were HCMV-seropositive and one was HCMV-seronegative. The eight sequenced donors were randomly selected healthy volunteers, three men and five women. Libraries were sequenced as 2 x 150 bp reads on Illumina HiSeq 2000/2500, MiSeq or NextSeq.

A commercial ELISA kit detecting HCMV-specific IgG in serum was used to determine HCMV serostatus. Ficoll density gradient centrifugation was used to isolate peripheral blood mononuclear cells from blood. The investigation overall reported the following: For five or six donors, the dominant CD3+CD56+NKG2C+ clonotypes were among the top 10 CD8+ clonotypes and accounted for about 1.0-7.0% of CD8+ T cells. Whether the expanded NKG2C-expressing T cell clones were specific for HCMV antigens was left unclear. Those dominant clonotypes were again the most abundant among CD3+CD56-NKG2C+ cells in a few donors, at roughly 28.3-65%.

Based on the germline V gene, the CDR1 and CDR2 sequences are SGHNT and YENEEA. The CDR3 runs 13 residues from the cysteine to the phenylalanine. No DNA appears here. Sequencer: Illumina HiSeq 2000. 5'RACE template switching, by which a universal primer site and unique molecular identifiers were added, was used to make TCR beta cDNA libraries. Synthesis of cDNA was primed from the TCR beta constant segment and was followed by two consecutive PCR amplification steps. Regarding the original processing steps: MIGEC was used to demultiplex reads and group the reads by UMI, and MiTCR was used to assemble and quantify clonotypes. Only TCR cDNA sequences supported by at least two reads were kept to exclude erroneous sequences. Downstream repertoire analysis used the tcR package, and clonotypes were matched across fractions by CDR3 nucleotide sequence plus V segment. VDJmatch was used to annotate antigen specificity against VDJdb, with one amino acid substitution in CDR3 permitted. One entry per CDR3 protein sequence results from the TCRdb reprocessing of the reads, with DNA left out. The V and J calls and clone size come from TCRdb's table, not from the authors' own analysis. Per the sample table, the count is around 550,000 distinct CDR3 sequences. Together, the top ten hold approximately 4% of the sample.

Details on this clonotype: The clone's antigen remains unknown.

The V and J segments used are TRBV11-3 and TRBJ2-2. The sequenced material came from blood T cells: a sorted CD56 or NKG2C T cell subset, CD4+ or CD8+ T cells, or bulk PBMC T cells (not recorded which). The sequence came from a man younger than 30 in good health. Donor details come from another sample of the same person, matched by shared clones. The CDR3 reads CASSQVGPGELFF.